This T cell receptor beta chain was observed in a study of blood T cell repertoires in COVID-19. As for the study in general: T cells, B-cell-depleted T cells, or PBMCs provided the cDNA or gDNA that served as material.

The sample holds one count of this clone. As originally analysed: Reference gene primer amplification gave estimated nucleated cell counts. Repertoires were generated with immunoSEQ multiplex PCR, while TCRdb's copy carries only in-frame clones and drops some. The V and J calls and clone size come from that table; D and trimming were worked out from the DNA. The profile shows under 250,000 clones, under 90% of them singletons. Germline V CDR1 and CDR2: DFQATT, SNEGSKA (reference sequence). The V gene end was trimmed by 3 bases and the J gene end by 5 bases; junction bases not matched to a gene: 6. CDR3 size: 14 residues. Enrolled through a virtual design, the participants were between roughly 18 and 90 years of age and came from fewer than 30 US areas. Self-reported history from a screening survey and questionnaire set each donor's cohort.

The V call is TRBV20-1, the J call TRBJ2-1; 8 bases align to TRBD1. This receptor was obtained from a man between 60 and 75 years old who had recovered from COVID-19. The sample taken for sequencing was PBMCs or T cells enriched from blood (not recorded which). The CDR3 spells CSASRQGADNEQFF. CDR3 nucleotides: TGCAGTGCTAGTAGGCAGGGGGCCGACAATGAGCAGTTCTTC.